These T cell receptor beta chains were read from a single sample in a study of T cell responses to AZD1222 COVID-19 vaccine. This table comes from immunoSEQ multiplex PCR, and its TCRdb copy is limited to in-frame clones, with some not included. The table has 87,000 or so clones, around 90% seen once; the top ten hold approximately 9.1%. Sequencing was performed on peripheral blood, taken on day 0 of AZD1222 vaccination. The origin of the receptors is an adult in good health. The CDR3 runs from the conserved cysteine through the conserved F or W. Each record gives: J gene, clone size, D gene, V gene, CDR3 DNA, CDR3 protein. D genes are given only for firm matches. Not every row has a clone size; where given, it reads once, few, many or a size class.

TRBJ2-7,.,.,TRBV6-1,TGTGCCAGCAGTGAACCATCAGGGAGCTCCTACGAGCAGTACTTC,CASSEPSGSSYEQYF
TRBJ1-4,.,.,TRBV6-1,TGTGCCAGCAGTGACCCACAGCCGAATGAAAAACTGTTTTTT,CASSDPQPNEKLFF
TRBJ2-3,.,.,TRBV5-6,TGTGCCAGCAGCTTACTCCGGCTTTCGGCAGATACGCAGTATTTT,CASSLLRLSADTQYF
TRBJ2-7,.,.,TRBV5-1,TGCGCCAGCAGCTTGACTGCCGGAAGCTCCTACGAGCAGTACTTC,CASSLTAGSSYEQYF
TRBJ1-6,.,TRBD1,TRBV2,TGTGCCAGCAGTCCCGGGACAGGGAATTCACCCCTCCACTTT,CASSPGTGNSPLHF
TRBJ2-7,.,.,TRBV2,TGTGCCAGCAGTGGCCAACGGTTTTTCTACGAGCAGTACTTC,CASSGQRFFYEQYF
TRBJ2-7,.,TRBD2,TRBV11-2,TGTGCCAGCAGTTTACTAGCGGGGGAGCTCTACGAGCAGTACTTC,CASSLLAGELYEQYF
TRBJ1-6,.,.,TRBV11-1,TGTGCCAGCAGCTCCGCTATTACACCCCTCCACTTT,CASSSAITPLHF
TRBJ2-7,.,.,TRBV6-5,TGTGCCAGCAGTTTAGACCCCCGGGCCCTAGGTATACAGTACTTC,CASSLDPRALGIQYF
TRBJ1-2,.,TRBD1,TRBV5-1,TGCGCCAGCAGTGAAATGGACAGGATCGGCTACACCTTC,CASSEMDRIGYTF
TRBJ2-5,.,TRBD1,TRBV12-3/TRBV12-4,TGTGCCAGCAGGTACAGGGGGGAAGAGACCCAGTACTTC,CASRYRGEETQYF
TRBJ1-3,.,TRBD1,TRBV5-1,TGCGCCAGTCGGACAGGCTCTGGAAACACCATATATTTT,CASRTGSGNTIYF
TRBJ1-1,.,.,TRBV11-3,TGTGCCAGCAGCGAAAGGAACACTGAAGCTTTCTTT,CASSERNTEAFF
TRBJ1-2,.,TRBD1,TRBV3-1/TRBV3-2,TGTGCCAGCAGCCGCCATGCCGACAGGGGCTATGGCTACACCTTC,CASSRHADRGYGYTF
TRBJ1-2,.,TRBD1,TRBV9,TGTGCCAGCAGCGCGACAGGGGGCACCTATGGCTACACCTTC,CASSATGGTYGYTF
TRBJ1-1,.,.,TRBV23-1,TGCGCCAGCAGCCGTGATCCTCTGAACACTGAAGCTTTCTTT,CASSRDPLNTEAFF
TRBJ2-2,.,TRBD1,TRBV6-5,TGTGCCAGCAGTTTCGGGACAGGCATCACCGGGGAGCTGTTTTTT,CASSFGTGITGELFF
TRBJ1-2,.,.,TRBV30,TGTGCCTGGGGAACGGGGGGGACAACAGAGGGCTACACCTTC,CAWGTGGTTEGYTF
TRBJ1-2,.,.,TRBV6-5,TGTGCCAGCAGAGGGGGGGGAAGCTACACCTTC,CASRGGGSYTF
TRBJ1-1,.,TRBD1,TRBV18,TGTGCCTCAGGGGGGGACAGCACCTTGAACACTGAAGCTTTCTTT,CASGGDSTLNTEAFF
TRBJ1-5,.,.,TRBV19,TGTGCCAGTAGTAGCGTACAGGGTTCGGATCAGCCCCAGCATTTT,CASSSVQGSDQPQHF
TRBJ1-2,.,.,TRBV7-2,TGTGCCAGCAGCCTGACCGGGCCCACAAGCTTTAATGGCTACACCTTC,CASSLTGPTSFNGYTF
TRBJ1-6,.,.,TRBV12-3/TRBV12-4,TGTGCCAGCAGAAGGGCAGGGGAGACACCCCTCCACTTT,CASRRAGETPLHF
TRBJ1-5,once,.,TRBV6-1,TGTGCCAGCATAGAAGCGGGAACTTATAGCAATCAGCCCCAGCATTTT,CASIEAGTYSNQPQHF
TRBJ2-3,.,.,TRBV3-1/TRBV3-2,TGTGCCAGCAGTCGCCTGGGGGGCACAGATACGCAGTATTTT,CASSRLGGTDTQYF
TRBJ2-1,.,.,TRBV7-9,TGTGCCAGTACAAGCCCGGGGTCCAATGAGCAGTTCTTC,CASTSPGSNEQFF
TRBJ1-5,.,TRBD1,TRBV6-5,TGTGCCAGCAGTTACACTGACAGGGGGGGGCCCCAGCATTTT,CASSYTDRGGPQHF
TRBJ2-3,.,TRBD2,TRBV3-1/TRBV3-2,TGTGCCAGCAGCCAAGGACTAGCCGACACAGATACGCAGTATTTT,CASSQGLADTDTQYF
TRBJ1-5,.,.,TRBV28,TGTGCCAGCAGTCTTACTCCAGGGGCGGACAATCAGCCCCAGCATTTT,CASSLTPGADNQPQHF
TRBJ2-3,.,.,TRBV6-5,TGTGCCAGCAGTCCCAGTGGCGGTGGCACAGATACGCAGTATTTT,CASSPSGGGTDTQYF
TRBJ1-6,.,TRBD1,TRBV6-2/TRBV6-3,TGTGCCAGCAGTTCGGCGGGGACAGGGTCGTCGTCCCTCCACTTT,CASSSAGTGSSSLHF
TRBJ2-6,.,.,TRBV4-3,TGCGCCAGCAGCCAAGATATAACCGGGTTCTCTGGGGCCAACGTCCTGACTTTC,CASSQDITGFSGANVLTF
TRBJ1-5,.,.,TRBV11-2,TGTGCCAGCAGCTTAAACGTTGGGAATCAGCCCCAGCATTTT,CASSLNVGNQPQHF
TRBJ1-5,.,.,TRBV2,TGTGCCAGCAGTGGACGAGGGACTTCAAATCAGCCCCAGCATTTT,CASSGRGTSNQPQHF
TRBJ2-4,few,TRBD2,TRBV3-1/TRBV3-2,TGTGCCAGCTCGGGCGGGGGGATGAACATTCAGTACTTC,CASSGGGMNIQYF
TRBJ2-7,.,.,TRBV30,TGTGCCTCGAGCCGGCGGAACACCTACGAGCAGTACTTC,CASSRRNTYEQYF